A selection of T cell receptor beta chains follows, all from one sample in a study of blood T cell repertoires in COVID-19. Clones were read by immunoSEQ multiplex PCR, and TCRdb kept only the in-frame ones, dropping some. The sample has over 200,000 clones; 70% to 90% are singletons. Sequenced sample: PBMCs or T cells enriched from blood (not recorded which). The source is a woman between 45 and 60 years old who had recovered from COVID-19. CDR3s include the opening cysteine and the closing phenylalanine or tryptophan.

v_call,j_call,cdr3_aa
TRBV2,TRBJ1-5,CASRRSYSNQPQHF
TRBV2,TRBJ1-4,CASSEGGRTNEKLFF
TRBV6-4,TRBJ1-1,CASSDGDRGKAFF
TRBV6-4,TRBJ2-7,CASSDSVYPPKDRGDYEQYF
TRBV19,TRBJ1-1,CASSMQGGYTEAFF
TRBV7-8,TRBJ2-3,CASSLTGDTQYF
TRBV28,TRBJ2-7,CASTSTGTVIYEQYF
TRBV6-6,TRBJ2-7,CASSYSGLAGLEQYF
TRBV2,TRBJ2-5,CASSSDTREGTQYF
TRBV7-9,TRBJ2-1,CASSKITGFNEQFF
TRBV27,TRBJ1-1,CASSHQGGTEAFF
TRBV7-3,TRBJ2-7,CASSFSGGAMNEQYF
TRBV27,TRBJ1-6,CASSQLGQGNSPLHF
TRBV5-1,TRBJ1-5,CASSLEAGANQPQHF
TRBV19,TRBJ2-3,CASSIHRTMTSGSPDTQYF
TRBV28,TRBJ1-2,CASSFLTGGAYGYTF
TRBV19,TRBJ1-1,CASTSDRLVTEAFF
TRBV27,TRBJ2-7,CASSLGTGGYSSYEQYF
TRBV2,TRBJ2-5,CASIPDRGIETQYF
TRBV5-1,TRBJ1-1,CASSPTRQGNTEAFF
TRBV27,TRBJ1-2,CASSGPAGVGYGYTF
TRBV2,TRBJ1-2,CALNYGYTF
TRBV2,TRBJ1-1,CASSLTGFNTEAFF
TRBV7-8,TRBJ2-7,CASSFPTSRKELGSGSFYEQYF
TRBV11-2,TRBJ2-7,CASSLDRGGLVYEQYF
TRBV9,TRBJ2-3,CASSVSSGRTDTQYF
TRBV11-3,TRBJ1-3,CASSAQGGGNTIYF
TRBV27,TRBJ2-1,CASSPPGLAGVNEQFF
TRBV11-3,TRBJ2-3,CASSFRASEGDTQYF
TRBV27,TRBJ1-2,CASSTGGNGYTF
TRBV29-1,TRBJ1-5,CSVPGEGNQPQHF